These 25 T cell receptor beta chains originate from one sample sequenced in a study of blood T cells in healthy people across ages. The second PCR ran about 6 to 12 cycles with a sample-barcoded 5' primer and J-beta primers. TCRdb passed the 5' RACE reads through MiXCR, listing each CDR3 protein once. The table has about 1.8 million distinct CDR3 sequences, 49% seen once. The sequenced sample consisted of blood. These receptors were obtained from a woman aged 40 to 49 in good health.

This clonotype has more than one count but fewer than ten. The genes are TRBV3-1 and TRBJ1-2; D is ambiguous. The CDR3 is 15 amino acids. Germline CDR1 reads LGHDT; CDR2 reads YNNKEL (reference sequence). V dropped 2 bases and J dropped 1 base, with 11 bases sitting between them. This CDR3 is CASSQHLWDNYGYTF. The CDR3 nucleotides read TGTGCCAGCAGCCAACATCTCTGGGATAACTATGGCTACACCTTC.

This clonotype was picked up many times. This chain uses TRBV7-9 with TRBJ2-1; 8 bases line up with TRBD2. With V trimmed by 5 bases and J by 2 bases, 2 bases remained unmatched. Germline V gene sequence: CDR1 SEHNR, CDR2 FQNEAQ (reference sequence). This CDR3 is built from 14 residues. Written as DNA, the CDR3 is TGTGCCAGCAGCGGGGGACTAGCCTACAATGAGCAGTTCTTC. Translated, it gives CASSGGLAYNEQFF.

This clonotype was recorded a few times. This sequence joins TRBV5-5 and TRBJ1-4; 7 positions match TRBD1. The V segment lost 7 bases and the J segment 8 bases; nucleotides outside the gene matches: 11. CDR1 is SGHKS and CDR2 is YYEKEE in the germline V gene (reference sequence). The CDR3 is 14 amino acids. The CDR3, as DNA: TGTGCCAGCGCCAAATACGGACAGGCCGAAAAACTGTTTTTT. This gives the protein CASAKYGQAEKLFF.

V and J are TRBV4-1 and TRBJ2-5, with D tentatively TRBD1 or TRBD2 (6 bases each). Germline V gene sequence: CDR1 MGHRA, CDR2 YSYEKL. The ends were cut back, 8 bases at V and 5 bases at J, with 21 bases in the middle. This CDR3 is built from 15 residues. The CDR3 DNA reads as TGCGCCAGCCGACTAGACCCCCAGGGGCGGGAGACCCAGTACTTC. Amino acid sequence: CASRLDPQGRETQYF.

The chain links TRBV27 to TRBJ1-1; TRBD1 matches 7 bases. Germline V lookup: CDR1 MNHEY, CDR2 SMNVEV (reference sequence). This CDR3 region has 15 residues. Unmatched junction bases numbered 8, after V lost 5 bases and J lost 2 bases. The CDR3 DNA reads TGTGCCAGCAGTCCCCTGGGGACAGCTAACACTGAAGCTTTCTTT. It is translated as CASSPLGTANTEAFF.

This chain connects TRBV4-3 to TRBJ2-7; D is perhaps TRBD1 (5 bases). The CDR3 length is 13 residues. V was trimmed by 1 base and J by 6 bases, leaving 10 bases between them. The germline V gene encodes CDR1 LGHNA and CDR2 YSLEER. CDR3: CASSQVRQGEQYF. Here the CDR3 DNA reads TGCGCCAGCAGCCAAGTCCGGCAGGGCGAGCAGTACTTC.

This chain uses TRBV12-3 or TRBV12-4 with TRBJ2-6; 8 bases map to TRBD1. The CDR3 contains 18 residues. The J segment lost 3 bases and the V segment lost 5 bases, leaving 12 bases of the junction unmatched. The CDR3 DNA reads TGTGCCAGCAGTCTAGGAGGACAGGGACCTCTTGGGGCCAACGTCCTGACTTTC. Encoded protein: CASSLGGQGPLGANVLTF.

Comment on this clonotype: One end of the junction does not line up with germline, which may come from a read error. V is TRBV7-2 and J is TRBJ2-1, with D unresolved. CDR3 length: 13 residues. Germline CDR1 reads SGHTA; CDR2 reads FQGNSA. CDR3 DNA: TGTGCCTGCAGCCAGGAACCCTACAATGAGCAGTTCTTC. It translates to CACSQEPYNEQFF. The full variable domain, completed using reference TRBV7-2 and TRBJ2-1, is GAGVSQSPSNKVTEKGKDVELRCDPISGHTALYWYRQSLGQGLEFLIYFQGNSAPDKSGLPSDRFSAERTGGSVSTLTIQRTQQEDSAVYLCACSQEPYNEQFFGPGTRLTVL.

The chain employs TRBV5-1 and TRBJ1-1; D not resolved. CDR3 length: 14 residues. V was shortened by 0 bases and J by 2 bases, with 8 bases between the two germline ends. Germline CDR1 is SGHRS and CDR2 is YFSETQ. CDR3 bases: TGCGCCAGCAGCTTGGAGTTGCGTAACACTGAAGCTTTCTTT. This sequence encodes CASSLELRNTEAFF.

V is TRBV5-5 and J is TRBJ1-5; no clear D. This CDR3 has 15 residues. Germline V gives CDR1 SGHKS, CDR2 YYEKEE (reference sequence). Between the trimmed V and J ends, which lost 1 base and 2 bases, there was a span of 10 bases. The CDR3 loop reads CASSLYVSGNQPQHF. CDR3 nucleotides: TGTGCCAGCAGCTTGTACGTATCGGGCAATCAGCCCCAGCATTTT.

V usage is TRBV7-2 and J usage is TRBJ2-5; 7 bases agree with TRBD2. Germline V gives CDR1 SGHTA, CDR2 FQGNSA. CDR3 length: 15 amino acids. The junction had 11 bases not matched to a gene; V was cut back by 0 bases and J by 10 bases. The CDR3 nucleotides are TGTGCCAGCAGCTTAGCGCAGTTCGGAACGGGAGGCCAGTACTTC. Protein product: CASSLAQFGTGGQYF.

J is TRBJ2-5 and V is TRBV4-3; possibly TRBD1 for D (6 bases). Trimming removed 0 bases from V and 5 bases from J, with 19 bases in between. Germline V gives CDR1 LGHNA, CDR2 YSLEER. The CDR3 is 17 residues long. CDR3 in DNA: TGCGCCAGCAGCCAAGATATAGATACGCAGGGGTGGGAGACCCAGTACTTC. This sequence encodes CASSQDIDTQGWETQYF.

This clonotype was counted a single time. The gene calls are TRBV20-1 and TRBJ2-3, with 10 bases fitting TRBD2. Germline lookup yields CDR1 DFQATT and CDR2 SNEGSKA (reference sequence). Losses at the gene ends were 5 bases for V and 2 bases for J; bases not matched to a gene: 4. This CDR3 comprises 14 residues. CDR3 DNA: TGCAGTGCTCAACTAGCGGGGCTCACAGATACGCAGTATTTT. Translating it yields CSAQLAGLTDTQYF.

The chain employs TRBV2 and TRBJ2-3; 8 bases agree with TRBD1. Germline CDR1 SNHLY, CDR2 FYNNEI. CDR3 size: 14 residues. V lost 8 bases and J lost 2; bases outside the gene matches: 6. CDR3 loop: CASGQGPSTDTQYF. As DNA, the CDR3 is TGTGCCAGCGGACAGGGCCCTTCCACAGATACGCAGTATTTT.

The chain carries TRBV5-1 and TRBJ2-1, with D perhaps matching TRBD2 (6 bases). The V end was cut by 5 bases, the J end by 0 bases, with 15 bases between. The CDR3 consists of 16 residues. Germline V gene lookup returns CDR1 SGHRS and CDR2 YFSETQ. The CDR3 DNA is TGCGCCAGCAGTATAGGCGCGACTAGCTCCTACAATGAGCAGTTCTTC. Translated: CASSIGATSSYNEQFF.

The V call is TRBV6-6, the J call TRBJ1-3; D gene unclear. The CDR3 consists of 17 residues. V was pared by 0 bases and J by 0 bases, with 12 bases between. Germline V gene sequence: CDR1 MNHNY, CDR2 SVGAGI (reference sequence). CDR3: CASSYSSVGNSGNTIYF. Here the CDR3 DNA reads TGTGCCAGCAGTTACTCGAGCGTGGGGAACTCTGGAAACACCATATATTTT.

V usage is TRBV6-2 or TRBV6-3 and J usage is TRBJ2-4; D tentatively reads TRBD1 or TRBD2 (5 bases each). Near its end, the DNA agrees better with TRBJ2-7, so the J call may be wrong. Looked up from germline, CDR1 is MNHEY and CDR2 is SVGEGT. The CDR3 is made up of 15 amino acids. CDR3 DNA sequence: TGTGCCAGCAGTTACCCGCAGGGAGTCGGCTACGAGCAGTACTTC. This gives the protein CASSYPQGVGYEQYF.

V and J are TRBV6-5 and TRBJ2-3; D gene unclear. The CDR3 consists of 16 residues. CDR1 is MNHEY, CDR2 SVGAGI, per germline. With 6 bases removed from V and 2 bases from J, the gap between germline ends came to 18 bases. The CDR3 loop is CASSPRLGLDTDTQYF. DNA for the CDR3: TGTGCCAGCAGCCCACGACTTGGGTTGGACACAGATACGCAGTATTTT.

As for this clonotype: A read error is possible here, since a much larger clone lies one base away. The chain has TRBV11-2 and TRBJ2-1; D unclear. In germline, CDR1 is SGHAT, CDR2 FQNNGV. The CDR3 has 11 amino acids. CDR3 sequence (DNA): TGTGCCAGCGGCTTATTCGATGAGCAGTTCTTC. It encodes CASGLFDEQFF.

This chain joins TRBV5-1 and TRBJ2-5; D is perhaps TRBD2 (7 bases). V lost 2 bases, J lost 5 bases, and 19 bases lay in between. Germline CDR1 and CDR2: SGHRS and YFSETQ. The CDR3 length is 16 residues. Here the CDR3 DNA reads TGCGCCAGCAGCTTTTCCTTTTGGGGGGGGCAGGAGACCCAGTACTTC. It is translated as CASSFSFWGGQETQYF.

J is TRBJ2-1 and V is TRBV10-3; 9 bases match TRBD1. This CDR3 has 14 residues. J lost 8 bases, V lost 10 bases, and 12 bases had no gene match. Looked up from germline, CDR1 is ENHRY and CDR2 is SYGVKD. The CDR3 loop reads CATEPGQGKYEQFF. As DNA, the CDR3 is TGTGCCACCGAACCGGGACAGGGAAAGTATGAGCAGTTCTTC.

This clonotype turned up a few times. J is TRBJ2-6 and V is TRBV20-1; the D gene is possibly TRBD2 (6 bases). From germline, CDR1 is DFQATT and CDR2 SNEGSKA (reference sequence). The CDR3 consists of 16 residues. Trimming stripped 6 bases from V and 3 bases from J, with 18 bases between. This CDR3 is CSAPGSGSSGANVLTF. CDR3 coding DNA: TGCAGTGCCCCGGGGAGCGGGTCAAGTGGGGCCAACGTCCTGACTTTC.

The chain is built from TRBV3-1 and TRBJ2-3, with TRBD2 identical over 12 bases. The CDR3 covers 17 residues. The V gene end was trimmed by 1 base and the J gene end by 6 bases; junction bases not matched to a gene: 8. Germline-derived CDR1 and CDR2 are LGHDT and YNNKEL (reference sequence). CDR3 in DNA: TGTGCCAGCAGCCAAGGTGGGACTAGCGGGTTTGGGGATACGCAGTATTTT. The encoded protein is CASSQGGTSGFGDTQYF.

The V and J genes are TRBV6-8 and TRBJ2-3; D gene unclear. This CDR3 has 13 amino acids. Between the trimmed V and J ends, which lost 7 bases and 0 bases, there was a span of 8 bases. CDR1 is MNHGY, CDR2 SAAAGT, per germline. This CDR3 is CASKPESTDTQYF. DNA of the CDR3: TGTGCCAGCAAGCCAGAAAGCACAGATACGCAGTATTTT.

This clonotype was seen repeatedly, ten times or more. The rearrangement joins TRBV12-5 to TRBJ2-5; D is unclear. The CDR3 is 11 amino acids. Germline CDR1 is LGHNT and CDR2 is FRNRAP. V was cut by 3 bases and J by 4 bases, with 3 bases left in between. The CDR3 reads CASGFGETQYF. The CDR3 nucleotides read TGTGCTAGTGGTTTCGGAGAGACCCAGTACTTC.